The entry that follows covers one TCR beta chain sequence. The data stem from a study of blood T cell repertoires in COVID-19. Study background: In each case, the material was cDNA or gDNA derived from T cells, B-cell-depleted T cells, or PBMCs.

Individuals drawn from approximately 26 US areas were roughly 18 to 95 years old. Participants' reported clinical history set cohort assignment. Authors' data handling: Quantification of nucleated cells was approximated via reference gene primer amplification. Profiled with immunoSEQ multiplex PCR; TCRdb holds only in-frame clones, not every one. V and J calls and clone size are those listed in that table; D and trimming were worked out from the DNA. The table includes 250,000 to 400,000 clones, roughly nine tenths detected once. CDR1 and CDR2 (germline): SGHRS, YFSETQ. CDR3 length equals 15 residues. J lost 4 bases, V lost 6 bases, and 10 bases had no gene match.

The receptor was derived from a man aged 60-69 years who had recovered from COVID-19. The genes are TRBV5-1 and TRBJ1-1, with TRBD1 identical over 9 bases. The sequenced sample was PBMCs or T cells enriched from blood (not recorded which). CDR3 sequence (DNA): TGCGCCAGCACAGAATCCGGGACAGGGCTCACTGAAGCTTTCTTT. Its protein product is CASTESGTGLTEAFF.